The rows below give T cell receptor beta chains drawn from one sample of a study of tumor-infiltrating lymphocytes in primary liver carcinoma. Via MiXCR, TCRdb re-called the multiplex PCR reads, giving one row per CDR3 protein. The table includes some 180,000 distinct CDR3 sequences, roughly 60% detected once. Input material: peripheral blood. These receptors were collected from a man in his forties or fifties with primary liver carcinoma and hepatitis B virus infection. The CDR3 runs from the conserved cysteine through the conserved F or W. A D gene is named only where the DNA matches it firmly. Some rows mark clone size as missing; the rest say once, few, many or name a class of expanded clone.

clone size	J gene	D gene	V gene	CDR3 protein	CDR3 DNA
-	TRBJ2-1	TRBD2	TRBV12-3/TRBV12-4	CASSPSSGSGDVQFF	TGTGCCAGCAGCCCCTCTAGCGGGAGTGGTGATGTGCAGTTCTTC
-	TRBJ2-5	-	TRBV5-6	CASSLTIGREETQYF	TGTGCCAGCAGCTTGACCATCGGCCGAGAAGAGACCCAGTACTTC
few	TRBJ2-2	TRBD1	TRBV6-5	CASRQGVNTGELFF	TGTGCCAGCAGACAGGGGGTAAACACCGGGGAGCTGTTTTTT
-	TRBJ2-5	-	TRBV12-3/TRBV12-4	CASSLDQGMLETQYF	TGTGCCAGCAGTTTAGATCAGGGAATGTTGGAGACCCAGTACTTC
few	TRBJ2-5	TRBD1	TRBV4-1	CASSHPGQGVKTQYF	TGCGCCAGCAGCCATCCCGGACAGGGTGTTAAGACCCAGTACTTC
-	TRBJ1-2	TRBD1	TRBV12-3/TRBV12-4	CASSRPVRGQYGYTF	TGTGCCAGCAGTCGACCCGTCAGGGGGCAGTATGGCTACACCTTC
-	TRBJ2-2	TRBD2	TRBV14	CASSQATGTSFNTGELFF	TGTGCCAGCAGCCAAGCTACCGGGACTAGCTTTAACACCGGGGAGCTGTTTTTT
-	TRBJ2-7	-	TRBV6-5	CASSPSGGIENNEQYF	TGTGCCAGCAGCCCATCTGGCGGGATAGAAAACAATGAGCAGTACTTC
few	TRBJ2-3	-	TRBV29-1	CSVAPSGTGFTQYF	TGCAGCGTTGCCCCTAGCGGGACAGGGTTTACGCAGTATTTT
-	TRBJ2-3	TRBD2	TRBV29-1	CSAPLAGGPADMQYF	TGCAGCGCCCCACTAGCGGGAGGCCCCGCAGATATGCAGTATTTT
-	TRBJ2-1	-	TRBV4-1	CACSPTSAYNEQLF	TGCGCCTGCAGCCCGACTTCTGCCTACAATGAGCAGTTATTC
-	TRBJ1-5	-	TRBV29-1	CSVLGQGCAISQSQHF	TGCAGCGTTCTAGGTCAGGGTTGTGCTATCAGTCAGTCCCAGCATTTT
-	TRBJ2-1	TRBD2	TRBV4-1	CARSLRSLAGSNEQFF	TGCGCCAGGAGCCTCCGATCCCTAGCGGGCAGCAATGAGCAGTTCTTC
-	TRBJ1-6	TRBD1	TRBV6-1	CASRGQGPNNSPLHF	TGTGCCAGCAGAGGACAGGGGCCCAATAATTCACCCCTCCACTTT
few	TRBJ1-4	TRBD1	TRBV10-3	CAIGELQGGNEKLFF	TGTGCCATCGGGGAGCTTCAGGGGGGTAATGAAAAACTGTTTTTT
many	TRBJ2-2	-	TRBV11-2	CASSLQYSNTGELFF	TGTGCCAGCAGCTTACAGTACTCTAACACCGGGGAGCTGTTTTTT
-	TRBJ2-7	-	TRBV7-9	CASSRQDYEQYF	TGTGCCAGCAGCCGACAGGACTACGAGCAGTACTTC
many	TRBJ2-4	TRBD1	TRBV29-1	CSATGTEDIQYF	TGCAGCGCAACCGGGACAGAGGACATTCAGTACTTC
few	TRBJ2-7	TRBD1	TRBV4-1	CASSLPGTASSYEQYF	TGCGCCAGCAGCCTACCCGGGACAGCGAGCTCCTACGAGCAGTACTTC
-	TRBJ1-5	TRBD1	TRBV29-1	CSIEFPGRQGSQHF	TGCAGCATCGAATTCCCTGGGAGACAGGGGTCCCAGCATTTT